This T cell receptor beta chain was obtained from a study of cytomegalovirus exposure and HLA in healthy donors. PCR employed 60 Vbeta and 13 Jbeta primers. As handled by the study authors: Unique TCR beta chains totaled some 88 million in a later count, with around 11 million of them shared. The data were produced by immunoSEQ multiplex PCR, yet TCRdb's version contains in-frame clones alone and is incomplete. That table furnishes V, J and clone size, whereas the DNA furnished D and trimming. The sample contains 55,000 to 70,000 clones, 70% of which appear only once. This clonotype was sampled from a woman aged 60-75 years in good health and CMV-seropositive. Sequences were obtained from PBMCs.

CDR3 in DNA: TGCGCCATCGGGACAGCCCCCTTTTGGCCCCAGCATTTT. Its translation is CAIGTAPFWPQHF. This chain uses TRBV10-2 with TRBJ1-5, with 7 positions matching TRBD1. V shed 10 bases and J 9 bases; nucleotides not matched to a gene: 12. The CDR3 has 13 residues. The germline V gene encodes CDR1 WSHSY and CDR2 SAAADI.